These T cell receptor beta chains were read from a single sample in a study of T cell responses to AZD1222 COVID-19 vaccine. Clones were sequenced by immunoSEQ multiplex PCR, and TCRdb holds only the in-frame ones, with some missing. The sample holds 85,000 to 120,000 clones, 85% to 90% seen once. Here the sequenced sample was peripheral blood, taken on day 0 of AZD1222 vaccination. The receptors originated from an adult in good health. Both conserved end residues are part of each CDR3. Each record gives: D gene, V gene, J gene, CDR3 DNA, CDR3 protein. D genes are given only for firm matches.

d_call: TRBD2; v_call: TRBV3-1/TRBV3-2; j_call: TRBJ2-1; cdr3_nt: TGTGCCAGCAGCGATAGCGGGAGATTCTACAATGAGCAGTTCTTC; cdr3_aa: CASSDSGRFYNEQFF
d_call: -; v_call: TRBV15; j_call: TRBJ2-2; cdr3_nt: TGTGCCACCAGCAGCAATTCGAACACCGGGGAGCTGTTTTTT; cdr3_aa: CATSSNSNTGELFF
d_call: -; v_call: TRBV6-5; j_call: TRBJ2-7; cdr3_nt: TGTGCCAGCAGCCTTCGTCGCCCCGGGGGCGAGCAGTACTTC; cdr3_aa: CASSLRRPGGEQYF
d_call: TRBD1; v_call: TRBV27; j_call: TRBJ2-1; cdr3_nt: TGTGCCAGCACCCTAGGGGGCAGTGGGAAGCAGTTCTTC; cdr3_aa: CASTLGGSGKQFF
d_call: -; v_call: TRBV5-1; j_call: TRBJ1-2; cdr3_nt: TGCGCCAGCAAAGTCGGTGATCTCGATTATGGCTACACCTTC; cdr3_aa: CASKVGDLDYGYTF
d_call: TRBD2; v_call: TRBV10-3; j_call: TRBJ2-7; cdr3_nt: TGTGCCATCAGTGCCGGGACTAGCATCCACGAGCAGTACTTC; cdr3_aa: CAISAGTSIHEQYF
d_call: TRBD1; v_call: TRBV27; j_call: TRBJ1-2; cdr3_nt: TGTGCCAGCAGGGGACAGGCCCCCTATGGCTACACCTTC; cdr3_aa: CASRGQAPYGYTF
d_call: -; v_call: TRBV5-4; j_call: TRBJ2-1; cdr3_nt: TGTGCCAGCAGCCTGGAAGAGGGTAGCTCCTACAATGAGCAGTTCTTC; cdr3_aa: CASSLEEGSSYNEQFF
d_call: TRBD1; v_call: TRBV28; j_call: TRBJ1-5; cdr3_nt: TGTGCCAGCAGTATTCGGGCAGGGGGCTACAATCAGCCCCAGCATTTT; cdr3_aa: CASSIRAGGYNQPQHF
d_call: -; v_call: TRBV21-1; j_call: TRBJ2-3; cdr3_nt: TGTGCCAGCAGCAAAGCGCCATGTAAGACGCAGTATTTT; cdr3_aa: CASSKAPCKTQYF
d_call: TRBD1; v_call: TRBV7-7; j_call: TRBJ1-3; cdr3_nt: TGTGCTAGCAGCTTAAGACAGGGCCCTGGAAACACCATATATTTT; cdr3_aa: CASSLRQGPGNTIYF